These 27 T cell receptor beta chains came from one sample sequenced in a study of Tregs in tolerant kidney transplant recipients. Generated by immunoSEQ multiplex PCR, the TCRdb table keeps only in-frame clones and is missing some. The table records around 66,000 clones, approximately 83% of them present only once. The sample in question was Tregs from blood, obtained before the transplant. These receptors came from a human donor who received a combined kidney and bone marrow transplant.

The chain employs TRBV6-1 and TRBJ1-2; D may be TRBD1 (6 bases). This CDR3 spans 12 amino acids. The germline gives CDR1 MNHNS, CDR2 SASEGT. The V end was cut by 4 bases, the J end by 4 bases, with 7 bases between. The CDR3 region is CASSGQVYGYTF. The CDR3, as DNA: TGTGCCAGCAGTGGACAGGTCTATGGCTACACCTTC.

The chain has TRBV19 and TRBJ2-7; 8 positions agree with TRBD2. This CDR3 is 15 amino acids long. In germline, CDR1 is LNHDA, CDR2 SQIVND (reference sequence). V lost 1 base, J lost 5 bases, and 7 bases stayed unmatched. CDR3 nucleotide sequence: TGTGCCAGTAGTATAGGGGCTAGCGGGTTCAACGAGCAGTACTTC. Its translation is CASSIGASGFNEQYF.

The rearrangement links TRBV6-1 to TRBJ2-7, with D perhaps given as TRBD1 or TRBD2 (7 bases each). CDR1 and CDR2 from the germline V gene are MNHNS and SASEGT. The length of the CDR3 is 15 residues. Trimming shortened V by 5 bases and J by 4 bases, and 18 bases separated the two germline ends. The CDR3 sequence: CASSQSGGGPYEQYF. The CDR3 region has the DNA TGTGCCAGCAGTCAGTCAGGGGGGGGGCCGTACGAGCAGTACTTC.

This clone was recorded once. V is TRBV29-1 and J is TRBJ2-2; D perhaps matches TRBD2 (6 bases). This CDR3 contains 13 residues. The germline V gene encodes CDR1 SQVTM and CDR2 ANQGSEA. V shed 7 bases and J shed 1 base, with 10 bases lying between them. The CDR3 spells CSGRRGNTGELFF. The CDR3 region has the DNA TGCAGCGGGAGGAGGGGGAACACCGGGGAGCTGTTTTTT.

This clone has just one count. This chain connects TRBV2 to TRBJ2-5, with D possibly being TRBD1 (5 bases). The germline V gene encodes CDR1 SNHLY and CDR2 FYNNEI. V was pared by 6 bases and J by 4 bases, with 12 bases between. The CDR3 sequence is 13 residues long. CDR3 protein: CASRQGWGETQYF. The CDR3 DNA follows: TGTGCCAGCAGGCAGGGTTGGGGAGAGACCCAGTACTTC. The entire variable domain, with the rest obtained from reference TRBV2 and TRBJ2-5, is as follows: EPEVTQTPSHQVTQMGQEVILRCVPISNHLYFYWYRQILGQKVEFLVSFYNNEISEKSEIFDDQFSVERPDGSNFTLKIRSTKLEDSAMYFCASRQGWGETQYFGPGTRLLVL.

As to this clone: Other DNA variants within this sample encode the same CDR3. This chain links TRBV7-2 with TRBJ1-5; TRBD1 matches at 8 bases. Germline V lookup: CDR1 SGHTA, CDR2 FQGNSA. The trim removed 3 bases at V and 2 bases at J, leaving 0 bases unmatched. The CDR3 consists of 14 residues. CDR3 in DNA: TGTGCCAGCAGCTTGGGACAGGGCAATCAGCCCCAGCATTTT. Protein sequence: CASSLGQGNQPQHF.

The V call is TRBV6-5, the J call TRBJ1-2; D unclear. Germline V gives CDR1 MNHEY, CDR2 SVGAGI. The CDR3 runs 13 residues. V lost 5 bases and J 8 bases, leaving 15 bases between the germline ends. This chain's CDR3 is CASSEWSQQGYTF. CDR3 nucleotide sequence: TGTGCCAGCAGTGAATGGAGCCAGCAGGGCTACACCTTC.

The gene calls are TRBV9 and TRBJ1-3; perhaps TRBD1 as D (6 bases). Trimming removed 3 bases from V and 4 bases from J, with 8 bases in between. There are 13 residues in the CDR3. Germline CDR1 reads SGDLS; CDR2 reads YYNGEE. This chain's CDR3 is CASSADRGNTIYF. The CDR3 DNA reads TGTGCCAGCAGCGCCGACAGGGGAAACACCATATATTTT.

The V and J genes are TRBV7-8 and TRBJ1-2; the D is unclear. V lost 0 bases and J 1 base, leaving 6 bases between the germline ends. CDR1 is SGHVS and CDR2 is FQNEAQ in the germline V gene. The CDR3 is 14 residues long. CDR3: CASSLAAFNYGYTF. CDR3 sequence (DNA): TGTGCCAGCAGCTTAGCGGCGTTTAACTATGGCTACACCTTC. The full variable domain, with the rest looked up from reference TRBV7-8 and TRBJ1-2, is GAGVSQSPRYKVAKRGQDVALRCDPISGHVSLFWYQQALGQGPEFLTYFQNEAQLDKSGLPSDRFFAERPEGSVSTLKIQRTQQEDSAVYLCASSLAAFNYGYTFGSGTRLTVV.

The CDR3 protein is CASSQGARDSYNEQFF. The CDR3 DNA sequence: TGCGCCAGCAGCCAAGGAGCCCGGGACAGCTACAATGAGCAGTTCTTC. V and J are TRBV4-1 and TRBJ2-1, with TRBD1 identical over 7 bases. The V gene's germline CDR1 is MGHRA and CDR2 YSYEKL. V was pared by 1 base and J by 3 bases, with 6 bases of the junction left unmatched. The CDR3 has 16 residues.

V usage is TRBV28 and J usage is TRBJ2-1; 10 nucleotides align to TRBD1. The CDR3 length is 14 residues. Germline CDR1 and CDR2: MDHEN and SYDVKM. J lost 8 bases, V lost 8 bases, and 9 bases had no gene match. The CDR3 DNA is TGTGCCAGCGGCGACAGGGGGCGGGTGGATGAGCAGTTCTTC. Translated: CASGDRGRVDEQFF.

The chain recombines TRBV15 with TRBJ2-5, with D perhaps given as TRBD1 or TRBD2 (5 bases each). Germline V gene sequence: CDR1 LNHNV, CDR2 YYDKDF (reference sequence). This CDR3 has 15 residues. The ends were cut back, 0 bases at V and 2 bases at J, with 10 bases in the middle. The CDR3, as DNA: TGTGCCACCAGCAGAGATCGAGGGGAACAAGAGACCCAGTACTTC. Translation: CATSRDRGEQETQYF.

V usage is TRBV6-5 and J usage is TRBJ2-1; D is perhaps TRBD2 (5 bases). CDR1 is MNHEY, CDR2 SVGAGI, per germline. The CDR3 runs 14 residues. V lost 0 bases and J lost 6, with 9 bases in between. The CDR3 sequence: CASSYSGGSNEQFF. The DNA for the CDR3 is TGTGCCAGCAGTTACTCTGGAGGTTCCAATGAGCAGTTCTTC.

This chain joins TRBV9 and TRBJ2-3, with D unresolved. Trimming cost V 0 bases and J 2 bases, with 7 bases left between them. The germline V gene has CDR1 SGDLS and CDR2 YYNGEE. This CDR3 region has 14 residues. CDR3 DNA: TGTGCCAGCAGCGTAGGAGTCTCCACAGATACGCAGTATTTT. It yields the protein CASSVGVSTDTQYF.

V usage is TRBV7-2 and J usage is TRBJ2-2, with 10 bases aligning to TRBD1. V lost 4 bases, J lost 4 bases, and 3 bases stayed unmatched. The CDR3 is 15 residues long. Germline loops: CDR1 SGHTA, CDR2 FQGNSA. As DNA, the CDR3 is TGTGCCAGCAGCTCGAGACAGGGGGCCACCGGGGAGCTGTTTTTT. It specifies CASSSRQGATGELFF.

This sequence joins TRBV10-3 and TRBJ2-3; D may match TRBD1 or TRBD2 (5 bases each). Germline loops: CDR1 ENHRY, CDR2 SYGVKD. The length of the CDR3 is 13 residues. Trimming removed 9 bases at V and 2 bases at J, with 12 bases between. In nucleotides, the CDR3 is TGTGCCATAACCCGGGACCCCACAGATACGCAGTATTTT. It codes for CAITRDPTDTQYF.

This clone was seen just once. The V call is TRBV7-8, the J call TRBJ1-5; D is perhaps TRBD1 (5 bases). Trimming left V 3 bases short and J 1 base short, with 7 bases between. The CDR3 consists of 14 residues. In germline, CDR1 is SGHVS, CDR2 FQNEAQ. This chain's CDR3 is CASSFQGSNQPQHF. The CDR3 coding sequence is TGTGCCAGCAGCTTCCAGGGAAGCAATCAGCCCCAGCATTTT.

The CDR3 protein is CASSSIDGQGTDTQYF. The CDR3 DNA reads TGCGCCAGCAGCTCGATCGACGGACAGGGTACAGATACGCAGTATTTT. The chain has TRBV5-1 and TRBJ2-3; 8 bases map to TRBD1. The J segment lost 3 bases and the V segment lost 3 bases, leaving 9 bases of the junction unmatched. The germline V gene encodes CDR1 SGHRS and CDR2 YFSETQ. This CDR3 is 16 amino acids long. The complete variable domain, with remaining parts taken from reference TRBV5-1 and TRBJ2-3, reads KAGVTQTPRYLIKTRGQQVTLSCSPISGHRSVSWYQQTPGQGLQFLFEYFSETQRNKGNFPGRFSGRQFSNSRSEMNVSTLELGDSALYLCASSSIDGQGTDTQYFGPGTRLTVL.

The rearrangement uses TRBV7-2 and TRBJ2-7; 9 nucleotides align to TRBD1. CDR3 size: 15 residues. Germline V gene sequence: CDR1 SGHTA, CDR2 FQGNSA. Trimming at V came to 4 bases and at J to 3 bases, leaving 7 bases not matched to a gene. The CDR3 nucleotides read TGTGCCAGCAGCTCACCCCCGGGACAGGGCTACGAGCAGTACTTC. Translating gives CASSSPPGQGYEQYF. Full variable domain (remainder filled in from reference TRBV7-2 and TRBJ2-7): GAGVSQSPSNKVTEKGKDVELRCDPISGHTALYWYRQSLGQGLEFLIYFQGNSAPDKSGLPSDRFSAERTGGSVSTLTIQRTQQEDSAVYLCASSSPPGQGYEQYFGPGTRLTVT.

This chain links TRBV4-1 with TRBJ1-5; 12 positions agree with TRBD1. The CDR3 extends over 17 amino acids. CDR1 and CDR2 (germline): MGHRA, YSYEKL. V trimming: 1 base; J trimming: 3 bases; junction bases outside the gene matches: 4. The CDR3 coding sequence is TGCGCCAGCAGCCAAGGGGACAGGGGGCGGGTCAATCAGCCCCAGCATTTT. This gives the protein CASSQGDRGRVNQPQHF.

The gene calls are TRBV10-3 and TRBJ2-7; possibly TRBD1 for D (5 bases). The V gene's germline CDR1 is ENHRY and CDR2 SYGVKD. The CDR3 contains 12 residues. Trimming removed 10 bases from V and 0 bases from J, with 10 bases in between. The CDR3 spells CATGQSSYEQYF. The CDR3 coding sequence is TGTGCCACAGGACAAAGCTCCTACGAGCAGTACTTC.

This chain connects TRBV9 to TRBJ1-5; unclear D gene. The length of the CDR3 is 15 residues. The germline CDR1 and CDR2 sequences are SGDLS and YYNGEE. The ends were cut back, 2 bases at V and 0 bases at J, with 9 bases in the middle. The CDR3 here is CASSVGVHSNQPQHF. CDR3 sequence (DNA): TGTGCCAGCAGCGTCGGAGTCCATAGCAATCAGCCCCAGCATTTT.

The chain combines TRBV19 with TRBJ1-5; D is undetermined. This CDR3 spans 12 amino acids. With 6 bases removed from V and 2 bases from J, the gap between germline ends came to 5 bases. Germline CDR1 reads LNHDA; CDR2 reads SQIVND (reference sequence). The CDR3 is CASRVGNQPQHF. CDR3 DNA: TGTGCCAGTAGGGTAGGCAATCAGCCCCAGCATTTT.

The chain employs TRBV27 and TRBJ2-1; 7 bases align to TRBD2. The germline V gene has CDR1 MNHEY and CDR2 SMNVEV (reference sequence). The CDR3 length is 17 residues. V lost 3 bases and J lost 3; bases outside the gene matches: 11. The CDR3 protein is CASSFSAGERGYNEQFF. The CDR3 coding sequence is TGTGCCAGCAGTTTTTCGGCCGGGGAGCGGGGCTACAATGAGCAGTTCTTC.

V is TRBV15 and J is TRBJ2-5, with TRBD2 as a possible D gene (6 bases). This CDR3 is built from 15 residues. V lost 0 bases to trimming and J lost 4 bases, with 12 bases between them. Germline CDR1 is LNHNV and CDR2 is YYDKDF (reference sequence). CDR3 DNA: TGTGCCACCAGCAGAGATGGGGGGTACCGAGAGACCCAGTACTTC. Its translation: CATSRDGGYRETQYF. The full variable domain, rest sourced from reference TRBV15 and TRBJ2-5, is DAMVIQNPRYQVTQFGKPVTLSCSQTLNHNVMYWYQQKSSQAPKLLFHYYDKDFNNEADTPDNFQSRRPNTSFCFLDIRSPGLGDTAMYLCATSRDGGYRETQYFGPGTRLLVL.

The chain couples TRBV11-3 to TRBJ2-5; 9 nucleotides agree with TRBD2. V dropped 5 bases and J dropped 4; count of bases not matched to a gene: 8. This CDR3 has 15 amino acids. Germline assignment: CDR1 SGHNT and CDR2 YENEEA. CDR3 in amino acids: CASSLRRGGRETQYF. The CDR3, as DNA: TGTGCCAGCAGCCTGAGGCGGGGGGGCCGAGAGACCCAGTACTTC.

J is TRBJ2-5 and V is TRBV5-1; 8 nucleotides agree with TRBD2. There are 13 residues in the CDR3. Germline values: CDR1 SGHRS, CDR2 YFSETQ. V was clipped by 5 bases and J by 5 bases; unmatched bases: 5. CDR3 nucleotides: TGCGCCAGCAGTTTTTGGACTAGCGAGACCCAGTACTTC. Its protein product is CASSFWTSETQYF. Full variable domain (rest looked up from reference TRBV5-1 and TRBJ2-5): KAGVTQTPRYLIKTRGQQVTLSCSPISGHRSVSWYQQTPGQGLQFLFEYFSETQRNKGNFPGRFSGRQFSNSRSEMNVSTLELGDSALYLCASSFWTSETQYFGPGTRLLVL.